This T cell receptor beta chain was recorded in a study of T cell repertoires in cytomegalovirus infection. TCRdb re-derived calls from the reads in MiXCR, one entry per CDR3 protein. The repertoire holds approximately 550,000 distinct CDR3 sequences, 15% to 20% seen once, with 24% in the top ten. Losses at the gene ends were 4 bases for V and 1 base for J; bases not matched to a gene: 12. The CDR3 contains 18 residues. Germline V gene lookup returns CDR1 SNHLY and CDR2 FYNNEI. This clonotype occurred a few times. The sample was CD8+ T cells from PBMCs. The receptor comes from a human donor in good health (CMV status not recorded). Some clones in this sample may be carry-over from other donors' samples. The V gene is TRBV2, the J gene TRBJ2-5, with TRBD1 matching 10 bases. The CDR3 loop is CASSVHPPGTGVQETQYF. In DNA, the CDR3 is TGTGCCAGCAGTGTCCACCCCCCCGGGACAGGGGTCCAAGAGACCCAGTACTTC.